This TCR beta chain stems from a study of T cells in women clearing cervical HPV infection. On the study more broadly: No precancer developed; the control's incident HPV16 infection cleared within 12 months.

The CDR3 extends over 14 amino acids. Germline values: CDR1 SGHTS, CDR2 YDEGEE. The V gene lost 2 bases and the J gene lost 3 bases, with 10 bases spanning the gap. Remarks on this clone: Coverage ceases 3 residues before the CDR3 finishes, and the germline J gene fills in the end.

Using immunoSEQ multiplex PCR, the repertoire was profiled, and TCRdb retains in-frame clones only, with some absent. The sample includes some 37,000 clones. This TCR was sampled from a woman aged 18 to 75 with a cervical HPV16 infection that either progressed to CIN3+ or cleared (not recorded which). The sequencing sample was made of blood buffy coat. The chain is built from TRBV5-8 and TRBJ2-3; tentative D call: TRBD1 (6 bases). The CDR3 sequence is CASSLQGGTDTQYF. The CDR3 DNA, read in part, is TGTGCCAGCAGCTTACAGGGTGGGACAGATACG.